The 30 T cell receptor beta chains below all came from one sample that was sequenced in a study of cytomegalovirus exposure and HLA in healthy donors. PCR was performed using 60 Vbeta and 13 Jbeta primers. Clones were sequenced by immunoSEQ multiplex PCR, and TCRdb holds only the in-frame ones, with some missing. The sample includes more than 110,000 clones, roughly four fifths of them seen just once. Specimen: PBMCs. The receptors were sampled from a woman in her thirties or forties in good health and CMV-seronegative.

V usage is TRBV4-2 and J usage is TRBJ1-5; TRBD1 matches at 7 bases. CDR3 length: 14 residues. After removal of 0 bases from V and 7 bases from J, the junction contained 3 bases not matched to a gene. Germline values: CDR1 LGHNA, CDR2 YNFKEQ. The CDR3: CASSQETGRQPQHF. Written as DNA, the CDR3 is TGTGCCAGCAGCCAAGAGACAGGGCGACAGCCCCAGCATTTT.

This chain connects TRBV27 to TRBJ1-3; 7 bases fit TRBD1. With 7 bases clipped from V and 0 bases from J, the junction kept 6 bases outside the gene matches. The CDR3 extends over 15 amino acids. Germline V gives CDR1 MNHEY, CDR2 SMNVEV (reference sequence). The CDR3 region has the DNA TGTGCCAGCAAACTCCGGGACAGCTCTGGAAACACCATATATTTT. Translated: CASKLRDSSGNTIYF.

Details on this clone: The germline gene is not matched at one end of the junction; a read error may be the cause. The gene calls are TRBV7-9 and TRBJ2-7; no firm D call. CDR1 and CDR2 from the germline V gene are SEHNR and FQNEAQ (reference sequence). The CDR3 is made up of 12 amino acids. As DNA, the CDR3 is TGTTCCAGCAGCTTAGGGCAAAACGAGCAGTACTTC. It is translated as CSSSLGQNEQYF.

This chain connects TRBV5-5 to TRBJ2-2; tentative D call: TRBD1 (5 bases). CDR1 and CDR2 from the germline V gene are SGHKS and YYEKEE (reference sequence). The V end was cut by 1 base, the J end by 2 bases, with 9 bases between. The CDR3 consists of 15 residues. The CDR3 DNA follows: TGTGCCAGCAGCTTGTTGACAGACAACACCGGGGAGCTGTTTTTT. It specifies CASSLLTDNTGELFF.

V usage is TRBV11-2 and J usage is TRBJ1-1; D may be TRBD1 (5 bases). In germline, CDR1 is SGHAT, CDR2 FQNNGV. Trimming took 3 bases from V and 5 from J, leaving 19 bases between them. The CDR3 covers 16 residues. CDR3 protein: CASSFASSGGRTEAFF. The CDR3 DNA sequence: TGTGCCAGCAGCTTCGCAAGCAGCGGGGGTCGGACTGAAGCTTTCTTT.

V and J are TRBV6-1 and TRBJ1-5; perhaps TRBD1 as D (6 bases). CDR1 is MNHNS, CDR2 SASEGT, per germline. V dropped 5 bases and J dropped 4 bases, with 15 bases sitting between them. This CDR3 is built from 15 residues. The CDR3 DNA reads TGTGCCAGCAGTCCGACAGGAGCTTTAAATCAGCCCCAGCATTTT. The encoded protein is CASSPTGALNQPQHF.

This clone turned up a few times. The chain combines TRBV5-4 with TRBJ1-1; D not certain. Between the trimmed V and J ends, which lost 4 bases and 3 bases, there was a span of 10 bases. Germline V CDR1 and CDR2: SGHNT, YYREEE (reference sequence). The CDR3 has 13 amino acids. In DNA form, the CDR3 reads TGTGCCAGCAGCCTTACAGCTTACACTGAAGCTTTCTTT. Protein: CASSLTAYTEAFF. Based on the CDR3 plus reference TRBV5-4 and TRBJ1-1, the full variable domain is ETGVTQSPTHLIKTRGQQVTLRCSSQSGHNTVSWYQQALGQGPQFIFQYYREEENGRGNFPPRFSGLQFPNYSSELNVNALELDDSALYLCASSLTAYTEAFFGQGTRLTVV.

The chain combines TRBV11-2 with TRBJ2-3; 8 bases are a match to TRBD2. The germline V gene encodes CDR1 SGHAT and CDR2 FQNNGV. The J segment lost 4 bases and the V segment lost 1 base, leaving 4 bases of the junction unmatched. The CDR3 contains 15 residues. CDR3 nucleotides: TGTGCCAGCAGCTTAGCGGGGGGGAGCCCAGATACGCAGTATTTT. As protein: CASSLAGGSPDTQYF.

The chain couples TRBV5-5 to TRBJ2-2; D not resolved. This CDR3 comprises 13 residues. V was trimmed by 4 bases and J by 4 bases, leaving 8 bases between them. CDR1 and CDR2 from the germline V gene are SGHKS and YYEKEE (reference sequence). CDR3: CASSPESTGELFF. CDR3 nucleotide sequence: TGTGCCAGCAGCCCCGAGAGCACCGGGGAGCTGTTTTTT.

V is TRBV4-1 and J is TRBJ2-1; TRBD2 aligns across 7 bases. Germline V gives CDR1 MGHRA, CDR2 YSYEKL. The V segment lost 0 bases and the J segment 4 bases; nucleotides outside the gene matches: 6. The CDR3 spans 16 residues. CDR3 in DNA: TGCGCCAGCAGCCAAGAAGTAGCGGGCGCTTACAATGAGCAGTTCTTC. Protein product: CASSQEVAGAYNEQFF.

V gene TRBV5-8 combines with J gene TRBJ2-6, with TRBD1 matching over 11 bases. Trimming cost V 2 bases and J 1 base; bases outside gene matches: 8. From germline, CDR1 is SGHTS and CDR2 YDEGEE. The CDR3 runs to 19 residues. The CDR3: CASSFFLGQGASGANVLTF. As DNA, the CDR3 is TGTGCCAGCAGCTTCTTCCTCGGACAGGGGGCGTCTGGGGCCAACGTCCTGACTTTC.

In nucleotides, the CDR3 is TGTGCCAGCAGAGAGACAGGGTTTGGAAATGGCTACACCTTC. Its protein product is CASRETGFGNGYTF. This sequence joins TRBV25-1 and TRBJ1-2; 7 nucleotides agree with TRBD1. Germline-derived CDR1 and CDR2 are MGHDK and SYGVNS. V was pared by 6 bases and J by 6 bases, with 10 bases of the junction left unmatched. This CDR3 has 14 amino acids.

This chain connects TRBV7-6 to TRBJ2-7, with TRBD2 identical over 14 bases. The junction had 6 bases not matched to a gene; V was cut back by 5 bases and J by 0 bases. The CDR3 runs 17 residues. Germline-derived CDR1 and CDR2 are SGHVS and FNYEAQ. CDR3 bases: TGTGCCAGCAGCCGGGGACTAGCGGGGGACAGCTCCTACGAGCAGTACTTC. Protein: CASSRGLAGDSSYEQYF.

This clone is a singleton in its sample. J is TRBJ2-5 and V is TRBV25-1, with TRBD1 identical over 9 bases. V shed 5 bases and J 3 bases; nucleotides not matched to a gene: 1. Germline loops: CDR1 MGHDK, CDR2 SYGVNS. The CDR3 contains 13 residues. The CDR3 spells CASSWTGEETQYF. CDR3 nucleotides: TGTGCCAGCAGTTGGACAGGGGAAGAGACCCAGTACTTC.

The chain has TRBV4-1 and TRBJ2-2; 7 bases agree with TRBD1. Germline values: CDR1 MGHRA, CDR2 YSYEKL. V lost 3 bases to trimming and J lost 3 bases; unmatched junction nucleotides: 4. The CDR3 runs to 15 residues. CDR3 protein: CASSHGRGHTGELFF. The CDR3 DNA follows: TGCGCCAGCAGCCACGGAAGGGGGCACACCGGGGAGCTGTTTTTT.

The genes are TRBV4-2 and TRBJ2-5, with TRBD2 matching 8 bases. Germline V gene sequence: CDR1 LGHNA, CDR2 YNFKEQ. Trimming at V came to 5 bases and at J to 4 bases, leaving 12 bases not matched to a gene. This CDR3 region has 16 residues. The CDR3 nucleotides are TGTGCCAGCAGCTTCTCGGGGGGGCCCTTTCGAGAGACCCAGTACTTC. Amino acid sequence: CASSFSGGPFRETQYF.

The J gene is TRBJ1-1, the V gene TRBV9; D is undetermined. The CDR3 is 16 amino acids. Germline V CDR1 and CDR2: SGDLS, YYNGEE. Trimming pared 0 bases from V and 0 bases from J, leaving 12 bases between. This CDR3 reads CASSVGGGRMNTEAFF. The DNA of the CDR3 is TGTGCCAGCAGCGTAGGTGGTGGCCGTATGAACACTGAAGCTTTCTTT.

The rearrangement uses TRBV5-1 and TRBJ1-1; 7 nucleotides line up with TRBD1. Germline trimming cut 2 bases from V and 1 base from J; bases unmatched to any gene: 5. The CDR3 runs to 15 residues. CDR1 and CDR2 (germline): SGHRS, YFSETQ. CDR3 nucleotides: TGCGCCAGCAGCTTCGGACAGGCAGAGAACACTGAAGCTTTCTTT. This codes for CASSFGQAENTEAFF.

For this clone: The sample holds other DNA sequences that translate to the same CDR3. The chain combines TRBV28 with TRBJ1-5, with D possibly being TRBD1 (5 bases). The CDR3 has 15 amino acids. With 2 bases removed from V and 5 bases from J, the gap between germline ends came to 13 bases. Germline values: CDR1 MDHEN, CDR2 SYDVKM. DNA of the CDR3: TGTGCCAGCAGTTTAGGCAGGGCCAGGGATCAGCCCCAGCATTTT. It specifies CASSLGRARDQPQHF.

This chain uses TRBV15 with TRBJ2-2; tentatively, D is TRBD1 (6 bases). V lost 4 bases to trimming and J lost 7 bases, with 13 bases between them. Germline assignment: CDR1 LNHNV and CDR2 YYDKDF (reference sequence). The CDR3 totals 14 residues. CDR3 residues: CATSNKRRGGELFF. The CDR3 DNA is TGTGCCACCAGCAATAAACGCAGGGGCGGGGAGCTGTTTTTT. Full variable domain (missing parts from reference TRBV15 and TRBJ2-2): DAMVIQNPRYQVTQFGKPVTLSCSQTLNHNVMYWYQQKSSQAPKLLFHYYDKDFNNEADTPDNFQSRRPNTSFCFLDIRSPGLGDTAMYLCATSNKRRGGELFFGEGSRLTVL.

Concerning this clone itself: This sample includes further DNA sequences coding for the same CDR3. The chain combines TRBV27 with TRBJ1-6; D not resolved. This CDR3 has 15 amino acids. Germline-derived CDR1 and CDR2 are MNHEY and SMNVEV (reference sequence). V was trimmed by 6 bases and J by 1 base, leaving 10 bases between them. The CDR3: CASRPGSSYNSPLHF. DNA for the CDR3: TGTGCCAGCAGACCGGGGTCTTCCTATAATTCACCCCTCCACTTT.

The J gene is TRBJ2-3, the V gene TRBV7-9, with 8 bases identical to TRBD2. The CDR3 extends over 15 amino acids. Germline V gives CDR1 SEHNR, CDR2 FQNEAQ (reference sequence). The V and J ends lost 1 base and 6 bases, in that order; junction bases with no gene match: 6. The CDR3 nucleotides read TGTGCCAGCAGCTTAGGGGCTAGCGGGTCCGATACGCAGTATTTT. Amino acid sequence: CASSLGASGSDTQYF.

This sequence joins TRBV6-1 and TRBJ1-3, with D perhaps TRBD1 (6 bases). Germline V CDR1 and CDR2: MNHNS, SASEGT. CDR3 length equals 14 residues. Trimming took off 10 bases at V and 3 bases at J, with 16 bases between the two ends. The CDR3 sequence: CATRQELGGNTIYF. The CDR3 coding sequence is TGTGCCACCCGACAGGAGCTTGGTGGAAACACCATATATTTT.

The J gene is TRBJ1-4, the V gene TRBV5-1, with 7 bases aligning to TRBD1. The CDR3 runs to 15 residues. Germline CDR1 is SGHRS and CDR2 is YFSETQ. J lost 8 bases, V lost 3 bases, and 10 bases had no gene match. The CDR3 spells CASSSGDRESEKLFF. CDR3 in DNA: TGCGCCAGCAGCTCCGGTGACAGGGAGAGCGAAAAACTGTTTTTT.

Points on this clone: One end of the junction does not line up with germline, which may come from a read error. This specimen includes other DNA sequences encoding the same CDR3. The V gene is TRBV6-1, the J gene TRBJ1-1, with 9 nucleotides matching TRBD1. The length of the CDR3 is 15 residues. Germline lookup yields CDR1 MNHNS and CDR2 SASEGT. DNA of the CDR3: TGTGCCAGCAGTCACCAACAGGGGGCTCGAACTGAAGCCTTCTTT. Protein: CASSHQQGARTEAFF.

The chain couples TRBV19 to TRBJ1-5; maybe TRBD1 (5 bases). Between the trimmed V and J ends, which lost 3 bases and 5 bases, there was a span of 11 bases. From germline, CDR1 is LNHDA and CDR2 SQIVND (reference sequence). The CDR3 runs 14 residues. CDR3: CASSIPGQDQPQHF. CDR3 sequence (DNA): TGTGCCAGTAGTATTCCAGGGCAGGATCAGCCCCAGCATTTT.

The V call is TRBV7-2, the J call TRBJ2-7; 12 bases are a match to TRBD2. V was clipped by 1 base and J by 6 bases; unmatched bases: 7. CDR3 size: 16 residues. CDR1 SGHTA and CDR2 FQGNSA come from the germline V gene. As DNA, the CDR3 is TGTGCCAGCAGCTTAGATCCCCTAGCGGGGGGGCCCGAGCAGTACTTC. Translated: CASSLDPLAGGPEQYF.

The genes are TRBV2 and TRBJ2-5, with TRBD1 matching over 7 bases. The end of the DNA is better explained by TRBJ2-7, so the J call may be wrong. CDR1 is SNHLY, CDR2 FYNNEI, per germline. The CDR3 is 14 amino acids. In DNA, the CDR3 is TGTGCCAGCAGCTTACAGGGGATCCACTACGAGCAGTACTTC. This encodes CASSLQGIHYEQYF.

The V call is TRBV6-1, the J call TRBJ1-3; maybe TRBD1 (5 bases). Germline V gene lookup returns CDR1 MNHNS and CDR2 SASEGT. Trimming took 6 bases from V and 3 from J, leaving 15 bases between them. This CDR3 spans 15 amino acids. The chain's CDR3 is CASRPWGEVGNTIYF. As DNA, the CDR3 is TGTGCCAGCAGGCCTTGGGGGGAGGTTGGAAACACCATATATTTT.

V is TRBV7-8 and J is TRBJ1-3; 8 nucleotides agree with TRBD1. This CDR3 contains 18 residues. Germline trimming cut 5 bases from V and 0 bases from J; bases unmatched to any gene: 12. Germline V gene sequence: CDR1 SGHVS, CDR2 FQNEAQ. CDR3 region: CASSPGQGHLFSGNTIYF. DNA for the CDR3: TGTGCCAGCAGCCCAGGACAGGGCCATCTCTTCTCTGGAAACACCATATATTTT.